This TCR beta chain was recorded in a study of tumor and adjacent non-tumor tissue in lung cancer. Overall study findings and caveats: Normal lung showed higher cumulative top 100 clone frequency than tumor. Compared with tumor, normal lung showed significantly lower TCR diversity.

As regards this clonotype: Its antigen is unknown. The junction shows a germline mismatch at one end, possibly a read error.

The library came from three nested PCR rounds adapted from ARM-PCR protocols. TCRdb analysed the multiplex PCR reads with MiXCR anew, one entry per CDR3 protein. The sample lists approximately 75,000 distinct CDR3 sequences, under 85% occurring once. No cell sorting was done before RNA was extracted from the tissue. The TCR was taken from a woman in her 50s with non-small cell lung cancer. Sequencing used lung tumor tissue.

The CDR3 loop reads CTSNDIGLAEGSYNEQFF. CDR3 DNA sequence: TGTACCAGCAACGACATAGGGCTAGCGGAGGGCTCCTACAATGAGCAGTTCTTC. This chain uses TRBV6-2 or TRBV6-3 with TRBJ2-1; TRBD2 agrees at 7 bases. The germline V gene encodes CDR1 MNHEY and CDR2 SVGEGT. This CDR3 has 18 residues.